This TCR beta chain stems from a study of T cells in Graves' hyperthyroidism and ophthalmopathy. Findings and limits, study-wide: Ophthalmopathy prediction by the model preceded onset by a median approximately six months.

Active moderate-to-severe ophthalmopathy, Clinical Activity Score at least 3, NOSPECS at least 4, under 3 months' duration. Reasons for excluding patients were uncontrolled infection, other autoimmune disease, pregnancy or lactation. Amplification targeted TCR beta CDR3 regions from RNA transcripts. HTBI primers were employed in a first-round RT-PCR of the TCR CDR3. Each CDR3 protein is one row after TCRdb ran MiXCR on the multiplex PCR reads. The repertoire holds around 600,000 distinct CDR3 sequences, with more than 12% as singletons. Trimming took 5 bases from V and 4 from J; bases not matched to a gene: 6. Germline V CDR1 and CDR2: SGHTA, FQGNSA. The CDR3 runs 14 residues. This clonotype was counted many times. Antigen: not known.

The specimen sequenced was blood. The receptor was isolated from a woman aged 45-65 years with Graves' ophthalmopathy. The V and J genes are TRBV7-2 and TRBJ2-5; 8 nucleotides line up with TRBD1. The CDR3 sequence is CASSEDRVSETQYF. In nucleotides, the CDR3 is TGTGCCAGCAGCGAGGACAGGGTTTCAGAGACCCAGTACTTC.